The 20 T cell receptor beta chains below were found in one sample sequenced in a study of CD4 and CD8 cells across lung adenocarcinoma regions (dated by TCRdb to the late 2010s). Library preparation used PCR. Instrument on record: HiSeq X Ten. Using fastp at Q25 and MiXCR, TCRdb reprocessed the public reads and kept productive beta chains. Entries are consolidated by CDR3 protein sequence, retaining the most common genes and DNA. In this sample the table shows some 3,500 distinct CDR3 sequences, around three fifths of which occur a single time. The ten largest clones add up to around 20% of the sample. Sequenced material: CD4+ T cells from the margin of a lung tumor. The cell subset or site label here, explained by the study, means: tumor margin region. The receptors were gathered from a female donor with lung adenocarcinoma. The CD4 and CD8 labels of this study may be unreliable.

The sample holds one count of this clonotype. A read error may produce the germline difference seen at one junction end. The rearrangement uses TRBV6-1 and TRBJ2-5; D not certain. The CDR3 is 17 amino acids. Germline CDR1 MNHNS, CDR2 SASEGT. Here the CDR3 DNA reads TGTGCCAGCAGTCAACGGGCCGGAGACGGTGGCCAAGAGACGCAGTACTTC. This codes for CASSQRAGDGGQETQYF.

Of note for this clonotype: One end of the junction varies from germline; a read error may be responsible. The chain joins TRBV10-3 to TRBJ2-1; 8 nucleotides line up with TRBD2. The CDR3 has 14 amino acids. Germline-derived CDR1 and CDR2 are ENHRY and SYGVKD. In DNA, the CDR3 is TGTGCGGGGCGCGGGGGGCGTGACCCAGAGACCCAGTATTTC. Amino acid sequence: CAGRGGRDPETQYF.

This chain links TRBV6-4 with TRBJ2-3; the D gene could be TRBD1 or TRBD2 (5 bases each). Looked up from germline, CDR1 is MRHNA and CDR2 is SNTAGT. The V and J ends lost 5 bases and 12 bases respectively, with 18 bases between them. The CDR3 has 13 residues. In nucleotides, the CDR3 is TGTGCCAGCAGTCAGTGGGAGACAGACACTCAGTATTTT. Its protein product is CASSQWETDTQYF.

The V gene is TRBV6-1, the J gene TRBJ2-4, with D perhaps matching TRBD2 (5 bases). Matching the DNA end better, TRBJ2-3 makes the J call doubtful. This CDR3 spans 14 amino acids. Germline V gene lookup returns CDR1 MNHNS and CDR2 SASEGT. The CDR3 region has the DNA TGTGCCAGCAGTGAAGATCCGAGGGCCCGATTTCAGTATTTT. Protein product: CASSEDPRARFQYF.

V is TRBV6-1 and J is TRBJ2-5, with D perhaps matching TRBD1 (6 bases). Between the trimmed V and J ends, which lost 6 bases and 1 base, there was a span of 15 bases. The CDR3 length is 15 residues. Germline V CDR1 and CDR2: MNHNS, SASEGT. DNA for the CDR3: TGTGCCAGCAGAAAGACAGGCTCGATCCAAGAGACCCAGTACTTC. Translation: CASRKTGSIQETQYF.

The rearrangement joins TRBV27 to TRBJ2-1; 7 bases map to TRBD2. Per the germline V gene, CDR1 is MNHEY and CDR2 is SMNVEV (reference sequence). The V segment lost 4 bases and the J segment 3 bases; nucleotides outside the gene matches: 9. The CDR3 consists of 16 residues. CDR3 nucleotides: TGTGCCAGCAGTTCGGGCCGACTAGCAGGCTACAATGAGCAGTTCTTC. Its translation: CASSSGRLAGYNEQFF.

This clonotype is labeled large. The chain joins TRBV25-1 to TRBJ2-1; D is unclear. The CDR3 has 15 residues. V was trimmed by 2 bases and J by 3 bases, leaving 11 bases between them. CDR1 and CDR2 from the germline V gene are MGHDK and SYGVNS. The DNA for the CDR3 is TGTGCCAGCAGTGAACTAGGAATCGACTACAATGAGCAGTTCTTC. This translates into CASSELGIDYNEQFF.

V and J are TRBV6-1 and TRBJ1-2, with D hard to call. The CDR3 runs to 15 residues. V was trimmed by 7 bases and J by 4 bases, leaving 19 bases between them. Germline-derived CDR1 and CDR2 are MNHNS and SASEGT. The CDR3: CASTTPGVSGYGYTF. CDR3 nucleotide sequence: TGTGCCAGCACCACCCCGGGAGTGTCTGGCTATGGCTACACCTTC.

Remarks on this clonotype: One end of the junction fails to match germline, which may point to a read error. This chain connects TRBV6-1 to TRBJ2-3, with 9 positions matching TRBD2. CDR1 is MNHNS, CDR2 SASEGT, per germline. The CDR3 length is 14 residues. CDR3 DNA: TGTGCGACGCGGGGGGGCCGAGGGCAAGATACCCAGTACTTT. As protein: CATRGGRGQDTQYF.

This chain links TRBV6-1 with TRBJ1-6; D possibly corresponds to TRBD1 (5 bases). The germline V gene has CDR1 MNHNS and CDR2 SASEGT. V was cut by 8 bases and J by 13 bases, with 15 bases left in between. The CDR3 runs 12 residues. CDR3 sequence reads: CASGSGTRPLHF. CDR3 DNA: TGTGCCAGCGGGTCCGGGACGAGGCCCCTCCACTTT.

This clonotype rates as large. The gene calls are TRBV6-1 and TRBJ2-1, with 7 bases that match TRBD1. CDR3 length: 15 residues. Trimming removed 0 bases from V and 5 bases from J; junction bases left unmatched: 4. Germline V gene data show CDR1 as MNHNS and CDR2 as SASEGT. This CDR3 reads CASSEAWQGDNEQFF. The CDR3 DNA sequence: TGTGCCAGCAGTGAAGCCTGGCAGGGGGACAATGAGCAGTTCTTC.

This clonotype is termed large. The CDR3 loop reads CASWRGGADTQYF. In nucleotides, the CDR3 is TGTGCCAGCTGGCGGGGGGGCGCAGATACGCAGTATTTT. The V gene is TRBV6-1, the J gene TRBJ2-3; 9 bases are a match to TRBD2. The CDR3 consists of 13 residues. CDR1 MNHNS and CDR2 SASEGT come from the germline V gene. Trimming removed 8 bases from V and 4 bases from J; junction bases left unmatched: 4.

The V gene is TRBV12-3 or TRBV12-4, the J gene TRBJ2-3; D uncertain. CDR3 length: 13 amino acids. Trimming left V 2 bases short and J 2 bases short, with 5 bases between. CDR3 residues: CASSLRVTDTQYF. CDR3 nucleotide sequence: TGTGCCAGCAGTTTAAGGGTCACAGATACGCAGTATTTT.

This clonotype was counted only a few times. The chain combines TRBV4-1 with TRBJ2-2, with 11 bases lining up with TRBD2. This CDR3 spans 17 amino acids. Trimming removed 1 base from V and 1 base from J; junction bases left unmatched: 2. From germline, CDR1 is MGHRA and CDR2 YSYEKL. This CDR3 is CASSQGLAGGNTGELFF. In DNA form, the CDR3 reads TGCGCCAGCAGCCAAGGGCTAGCGGGAGGGAACACCGGGGAGCTGTTTTTT.

This clonotype is deemed medium-sized (0.01 to 0.1%). This chain connects TRBV11-2 to TRBJ2-5; 9 bases are shared with TRBD1. After removal of 1 base from V and 0 bases from J, the junction contained 0 bases not matched to a gene. The V gene's germline CDR1 is SGHAT and CDR2 FQNNGV. This CDR3 spans 15 amino acids. The CDR3 sequence: CASSLGDRDQETQYF. The CDR3 DNA is TGTGCCAGCAGCTTAGGGGACAGGGACCAAGAGACCCAGTACTTC. Looking up the rest from reference TRBV11-2 and TRBJ2-5 gives the full variable domain: EAGVAQSPRYKIIEKRQSVAFWCNPISGHATLYWYQQILGQGPKLLIQFQNNGVVDDSQLPKDRFSAERLKGVDSTLKIQPAKLEDSAVYLCASSLGDRDQETQYFGPGTRLLVL.

Relative to its sample, this clonotype is medium-sized. The CDR3 DNA sequence: TGTGCCAGCAGTGACTTTTCGAGAAGCTCCTACAATGAGCAGTTCTTC. Translated, it gives CASSDFSRSSYNEQFF. The rearrangement links TRBV6-4 to TRBJ2-1; D is uncertain. Germline V gene data show CDR1 as MRHNA and CDR2 as SNTAGT. This CDR3 comprises 16 residues. With 1 base removed from V and 0 bases from J, the gap between germline ends came to 10 bases.

In regard to this clonotype: The conserved phenylalanine or tryptophan normally closing the CDR3 is absent here, so this likely arose from a read error. It is unclear where the CDR3 begins or ends on the DNA, so no DNA is shown, and the CDR3 is as TCRdb lists it. The chain employs TRBV30 and TRBJ2-5. The CDR3 numbers 12 amino acids, ends counted. The germline V gene has CDR1 GTSNPN and CDR2 SVGIG (reference sequence). The CDR3 spells CAWPILIFKSTT.

By share, this clonotype ranks as medium-sized. This chain connects TRBV20-1 to TRBJ2-1; D gene uncertain. This CDR3 has 14 amino acids. The germline V and J ends were trimmed by 3 bases and 5 bases, with 14 bases remaining between them. Germline CDR1 is DFQATT and CDR2 is SNEGSKA (reference sequence). The CDR3 coding sequence is TGCAGTGCTAGTTCTGTGAACATAAACAATGAGCAGTTCTTC. Its translation is CSASSVNINNEQFF.

V and J are TRBV11-1 and TRBJ2-5; D uncertain. V was pared by 4 bases and J by 3 bases, with 9 bases between. CDR3 length equals 13 residues. Germline V CDR1 and CDR2: SGHAT, FQDESV (reference sequence). CDR3 amino acids: CASSSRPKETQYF. The CDR3 DNA sequence: TGTGCCAGCAGCTCCAGACCCAAAGAGACCCAGTACTTC.

The rearrangement joins TRBV27 to TRBJ2-4; D unclear. The DNA matches TRBJ2-7 better at its end, which makes the J call doubtful. The CDR3 has 14 residues. CDR1 and CDR2 (germline): MNHEY, SMNVEV (reference sequence). The CDR3 protein is CASSPFLEAYEQYF. The CDR3 bases are TGTGCCAGCAGTCCGTTCCTCGAGGCCTACGAGCAGTACTTC.